The entry below describes one TCR beta chain. Its antigen is undetermined. This sample is part of a study of blood T cells in healthy people across ages. Whole-study results and caveats: Diversity figures based on one million T cells were deemed too low.

This CDR3 is 14 amino acids long. Germline assignment: CDR1 MNHNY and CDR2 SVGAGI (reference sequence). V shed 0 bases and J shed 0 bases, with 3 bases lying between them. The use of a sample-barcoded 5' primer and a J-beta primer mix characterized a second PCR of roughly 7 to 11 cycles. TCRdb processed the 5' RACE reads anew with MiXCR; each CDR3 protein has one entry. This sample yields just under 900,000 distinct CDR3 sequences, of which roughly 26% are seen a single time; about 18% belongs to the top ten. Source material: blood. The chain is built from TRBV6-6 and TRBJ1-3; no reliable D call. This clonotype originated in a woman aged 80 or over in good health. Written as DNA, the CDR3 is TGTGCCAGCAGTTACTCGGTCTCTGGAAACACCATATATTTT. Residues: CASSYSVSGNTIYF.